Detailed here is one TCR beta chain. No antigen is known for it. The data stem from a study of cytomegalovirus exposure and HLA in healthy donors. Trimming took 4 bases from V and 5 from J, leaving 14 bases between them. From germline, CDR1 is MNHNS and CDR2 SASEGT. CDR3 length: 15 amino acids. Unrecorded immune exposures were likely, despite nominal health at sampling. The primer mix had 60 Vbeta and 13 Jbeta primers. Method: immunoSEQ multiplex PCR; TCRdb's copy keeps in-frame clones and lacks some. Of about 140,000 clones listed, 80% are singletons. General study results and limits: In an earlier analysis, most TCR beta V segments were productive about 87% or about 30% of the time.

The clonotype originates from a man over 45 in good health and CMV-seronegative. This sequence joins TRBV6-1 and TRBJ2-2; a weak D match, TRBD2 (7 bases). Sequencing was done on a sample of PBMCs. DNA of the CDR3: TGTGCCAGCAGTGTGGAGGGGGGGCGTACCGGGGAGCTGTTTTTT. It encodes CASSVEGGRTGELFF.